This T cell receptor (beta chain) is drawn from a study of shared clonotypes between healthy human individuals (dated by TCRdb to 2019 to 2021). Context from the whole study: A few men and a couple of women, aged 18 to 49 years, made up the cohort. For each donor, CD4 naive and CD4 memory were each given three plates, CD8 naive was given two plates, and CD8 memory was given one plate. To estimate repertoire size and how much clonotypes are shared between individuals, the study performed deep sequencing of blood TCR repertoires from a few healthy adults. To increase sequencing depth and limit assay-specific biases, different laboratories used diverse techniques to prepare libraries and sequence TCR repertoires. Between about 0.94 and 8.9 billion PBMCs per donor were obtained by leukapheresis. General findings and caveats noted by the study authors: Larger estimated clonotype richness was generally found for naive subsets than for memory subsets. Rarefaction of sorted-subset datasets indicated incomplete sequencing despite the large sequencing depth. About 5% of naive CD4, around 3.5% of naive CD8, 2% to 2.5% of memory CD4, and 0.4% of memory CD8 clonotypes were shared across a few donors. The small number of donors limited the genetic and exposure-history diversity represented. Pairwise subsampling indicated that sequencing depth was expected to affect the degree of clonotype sharing among donors. Only blood was sampled, and tissue TCR repertoires likely differ from those in blood. Clonotypes shared by all four sorted-subset donors showed higher generation probabilities than non-shared clonotypes.

As concerns this clone: Its antigen remains unidentified. The record has no base qualities; no much larger clone is one base away.

The donors were healthy, HIV-negative adults who had no recently reported acute infections or vaccinations. Only Caucasian adults living in Nashville, Tennessee, USA were represented among the donors. CD8 memory samples were composed of magnetically selected CD45RO+ cells combined with CCR7-negative CD45RA+ effector memory (TemRA) cells. Blood was collected by leukapheresis, and PBMCs were isolated by Ficoll-Histopaque density gradient centrifugation and then cryopreserved in liquid nitrogen vapor phase. Analytical flow cytometry was used to check the purity and quantity of each magnetically sorted T cell population. Genomic DNA was isolated from every sorted fraction and measured by UV absorbance on a Nanodrop 2000c. Using the deep immunoSEQ assay, TCR CDR3 regions were amplified from genomic DNA by multiplex PCR. Extracted genomic DNA from each cell subset was spread evenly across all wells of several immunoSEQ 96-well plates, with each plate serving as a replicate. For sorted subsets, each replicate PCR was loaded with about 200 ng genomic DNA, equivalent to 30,000 or so T cell genomes. The purified libraries were quantified using a Qubit 3.0 fluorometer, sized with a Bioanalyzer 2100, and then quantified again using the KAPA Library Quantification kit. Every immunoSEQ 96-well plate was sequenced on a dedicated single-read 150-cycle Illumina NextSeq 550 flow cell. Turning to the authors' computational methods: Because only junctional sequences without quality scores were contained in the immunoSEQ output, filtering matching that applied to full-length reads could not be performed. Sequences were annotated with PyIR, a Python wrapper for IgBLAST v1.9, and V/J genes and CDR3 were assigned using IMGT germline references. Reads were filtered out if the reads had weak V/J assignments (E-value above 1e-6), no CDR3, stop codons, out-of-frame junctions, or ambiguous translated residues. V3J clonotypes were defined by identical inferred V gene, J gene, and CDR3 amino acid sequence. The percentage overlap between two repertoires was calculated by dividing the number of shared unique clonotypes by the size of the smaller repertoire. Richness of each repertoire was evaluated using RTK rarefaction, the Chao1 estimator, and Recon v2.1 estimates of unobserved clonotypes. Generation probabilities were computed with OLGA for all TCRbeta clonotypes obtained by the gDNA method from a few donors. Not all clones reach the TCRdb copy of this immuneACCESS table, which keeps in-frame sequences only. Checked studies attribute under half of the gap to unresolved V genes and leave the rest unexplained. That table is the source of V, J and clone size, and D and trimming were worked out from the DNA. This sample gives about 320,000 clones in total; 80% to 90% of them show up just once. The ten largest clones add up to roughly 16% of the sample.

Cut back by 2 bases and 0 bases, the V and J ends lie 24 bases apart. The germline V gene sets CDR1 to LGHNA and CDR2 to YSLEER. Its CDR3 holds 20 amino acids, cysteine through phenylalanine. Only the CDR3 part of the read is kept: 60 bases, read in frame from the first base. The rearranged segments are TRBV4-3 and TRBJ2-3, with no reliable assignment of the D segment. Sequenced sample: memory CD8+ T cells sorted from blood. In light of the paper, this sample's cell subset or site label describes: CD45RO+ cells pooled with CCR7-negative TemRA cells. The TCR comes from a man aged 18 to 30 in good health. This receptor carries the CDR3 CASSQRRNSYISHSTDTQYF. The DNA reads TGCGCCAGCAGCCAACGGCGGAACAGCTATATCTCACACAGCACAGATACGCAGTATTTT.